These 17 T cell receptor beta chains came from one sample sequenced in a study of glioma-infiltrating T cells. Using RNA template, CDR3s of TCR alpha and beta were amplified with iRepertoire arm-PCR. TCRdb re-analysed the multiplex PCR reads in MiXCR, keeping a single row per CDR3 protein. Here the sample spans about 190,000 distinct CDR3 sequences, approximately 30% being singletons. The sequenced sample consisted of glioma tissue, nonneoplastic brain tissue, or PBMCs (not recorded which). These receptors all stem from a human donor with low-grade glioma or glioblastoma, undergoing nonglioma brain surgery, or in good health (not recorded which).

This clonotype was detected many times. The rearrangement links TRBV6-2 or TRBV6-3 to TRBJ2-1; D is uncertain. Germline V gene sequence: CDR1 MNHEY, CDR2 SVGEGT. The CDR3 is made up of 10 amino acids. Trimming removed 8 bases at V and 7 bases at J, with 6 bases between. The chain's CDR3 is CASLHNEQFF. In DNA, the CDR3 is TGTGCCAGCCTCCATAATGAGCAGTTCTTC.

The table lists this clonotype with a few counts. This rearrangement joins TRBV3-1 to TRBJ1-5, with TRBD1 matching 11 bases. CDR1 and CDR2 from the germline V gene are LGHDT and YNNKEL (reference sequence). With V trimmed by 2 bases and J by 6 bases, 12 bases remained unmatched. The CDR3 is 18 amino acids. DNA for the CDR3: TGTGCCAGCAGCCAAAACGACGCCGGGACAGGGGGGAGTCAGCCCCAGCATTTT. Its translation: CASSQNDAGTGGSQPQHF.

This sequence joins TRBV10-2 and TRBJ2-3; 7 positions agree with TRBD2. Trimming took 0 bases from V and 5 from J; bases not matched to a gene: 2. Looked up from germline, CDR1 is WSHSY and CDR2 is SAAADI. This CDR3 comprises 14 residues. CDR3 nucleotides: TGCGCCAGCAGTGAGTCTGGGAGGGGAGATACGCAGTATTTT. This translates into CASSESGRGDTQYF.

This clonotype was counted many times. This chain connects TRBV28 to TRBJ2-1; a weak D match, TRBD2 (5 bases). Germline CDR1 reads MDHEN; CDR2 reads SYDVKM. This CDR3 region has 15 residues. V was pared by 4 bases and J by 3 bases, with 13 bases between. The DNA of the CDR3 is TGTGCCAGCAGTTCCGGGGAACTGATCTACAATGAGCAGTTCTTC. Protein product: CASSSGELIYNEQFF.

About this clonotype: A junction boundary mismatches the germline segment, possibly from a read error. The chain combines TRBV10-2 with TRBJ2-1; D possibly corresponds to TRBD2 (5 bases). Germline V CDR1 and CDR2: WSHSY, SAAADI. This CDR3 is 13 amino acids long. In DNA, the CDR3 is TGTGGCATCACGAAGCGGCCTCAAGAGACCCAGTTCTTC. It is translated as CGITKRPQETQFF.

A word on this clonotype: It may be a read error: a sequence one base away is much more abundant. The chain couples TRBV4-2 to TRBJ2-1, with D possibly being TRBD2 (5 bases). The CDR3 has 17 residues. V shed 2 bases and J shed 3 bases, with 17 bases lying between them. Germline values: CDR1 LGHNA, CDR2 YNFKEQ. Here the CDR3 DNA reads TGTGCCAGCAGCCAAAATGGGGAGAGTCCCTTCTACAATGAGCAGTTCTTC. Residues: CASSQNGESPFYNEQFF.

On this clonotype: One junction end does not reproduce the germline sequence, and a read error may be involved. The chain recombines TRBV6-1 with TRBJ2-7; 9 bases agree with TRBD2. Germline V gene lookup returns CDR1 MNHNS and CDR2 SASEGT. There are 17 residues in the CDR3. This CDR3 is CSSIPGTSLRLFHEQYF. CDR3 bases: TGTTCCAGCATCCCCGGGACTAGCTTGAGGCTCTTTCACGAGCAGTACTTC.

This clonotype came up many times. CDR3 bases: TGTGCCATCAGTGAGCGGGAAACAGGGGGCTACGAGCAGTACTTC. Translating gives CAISERETGGYEQYF. This sequence joins TRBV10-3 and TRBJ2-7; 8 bases fit TRBD1. This CDR3 has 15 amino acids. Germline CDR1 and CDR2: ENHRY and SYGVKD. V was pared by 2 bases and J by 3 bases, with 6 bases of the junction left unmatched.

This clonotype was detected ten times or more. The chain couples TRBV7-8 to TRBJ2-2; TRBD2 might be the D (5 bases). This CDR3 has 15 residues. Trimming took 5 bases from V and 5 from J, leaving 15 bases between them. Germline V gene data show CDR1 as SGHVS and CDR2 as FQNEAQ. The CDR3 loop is CASSLDRGWTGELFF. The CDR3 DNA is TGTGCCAGCAGCCTAGATCGGGGTTGGACCGGGGAGCTGTTTTTT. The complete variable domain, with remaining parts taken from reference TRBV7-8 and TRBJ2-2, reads GAGVSQSPRYKVAKRGQDVALRCDPISGHVSLFWYQQALGQGPEFLTYFQNEAQLDKSGLPSDRFFAERPEGSVSTLKIQRTQQEDSAVYLCASSLDRGWTGELFFGEGSRLTVL.

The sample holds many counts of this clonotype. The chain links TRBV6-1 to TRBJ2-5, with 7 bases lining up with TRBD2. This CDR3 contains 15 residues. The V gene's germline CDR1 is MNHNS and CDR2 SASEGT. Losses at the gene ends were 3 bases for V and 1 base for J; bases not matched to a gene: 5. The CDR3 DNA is TGTGCCAGCAGTGATGGTGGGAGGGCCCAAGAGACCCAGTACTTC. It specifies CASSDGGRAQETQYF.

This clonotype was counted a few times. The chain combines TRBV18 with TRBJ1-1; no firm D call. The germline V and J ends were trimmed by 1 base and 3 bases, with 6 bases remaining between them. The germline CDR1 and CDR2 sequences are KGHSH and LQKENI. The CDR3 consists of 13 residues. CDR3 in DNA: TGTGCCAGCTCACCACAGTCCGACACTGAAGCTTTCTTT. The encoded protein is CASSPQSDTEAFF.

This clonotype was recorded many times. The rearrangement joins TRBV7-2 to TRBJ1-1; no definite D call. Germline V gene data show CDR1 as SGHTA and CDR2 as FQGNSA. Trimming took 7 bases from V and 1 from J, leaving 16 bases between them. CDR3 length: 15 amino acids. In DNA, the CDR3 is TGTGCCAGCACCTTTCAGAGAAGGGAGAACACTGAAGCTTTCTTT. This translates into CASTFQRRENTEAFF.

The DNA of the CDR3 is TGCGCCAGCAGCCAAGTCGACGGAGAGTACGAGCAGTACTTC. This codes for CASSQVDGEYEQYF. The chain carries TRBV4-1 and TRBJ2-7; D gene uncertain. Trimming cost V 1 base and J 4 bases, with 11 bases left between them. This CDR3 is built from 14 residues. CDR1 MGHRA and CDR2 YSYEKL come from the germline V gene.

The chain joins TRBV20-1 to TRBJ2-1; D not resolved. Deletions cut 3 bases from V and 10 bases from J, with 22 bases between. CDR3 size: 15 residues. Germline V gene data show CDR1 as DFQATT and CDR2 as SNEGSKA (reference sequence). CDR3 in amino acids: CSARGVETTAYEQFF. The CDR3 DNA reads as TGCAGTGCTAGGGGCGTTGAGACAACCGCCTACGAGCAGTTCTTC.

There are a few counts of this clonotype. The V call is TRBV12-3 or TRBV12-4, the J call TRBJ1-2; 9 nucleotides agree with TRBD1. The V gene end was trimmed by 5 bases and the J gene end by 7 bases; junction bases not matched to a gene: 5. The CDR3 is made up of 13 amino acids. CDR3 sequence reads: CASSLQGAVGYTF. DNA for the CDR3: TGTGCCAGCAGTCTACAGGGGGCTGTTGGCTACACCTTC.

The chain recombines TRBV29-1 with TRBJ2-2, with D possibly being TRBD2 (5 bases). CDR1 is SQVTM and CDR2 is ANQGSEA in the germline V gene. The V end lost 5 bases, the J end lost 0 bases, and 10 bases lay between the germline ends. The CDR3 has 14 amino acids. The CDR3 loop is CSVLRGSNTGELFF. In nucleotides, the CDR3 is TGCAGCGTTCTAAGAGGGTCGAACACCGGGGAGCTGTTTTTT.

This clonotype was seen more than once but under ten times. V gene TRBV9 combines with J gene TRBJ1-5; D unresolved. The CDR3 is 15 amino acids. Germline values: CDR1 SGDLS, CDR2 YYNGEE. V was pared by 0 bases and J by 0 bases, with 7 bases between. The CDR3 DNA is TGTGCCAGCAGCGTAGGAGGTAATAGCAATCAGCCCCAGCATTTT. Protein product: CASSVGGNSNQPQHF.